This T cell receptor beta chain was recovered during a study of T-cell reconstitution after alpha-beta-depleted transplantation in children. CDR1 and CDR2 (germline): KGHSH, LQKENI. The CDR3 runs to 16 residues. V lost 3 bases to trimming and J lost 0 bases, with 12 bases between them. This clonotype has more than one count but fewer than ten. Preparing the TCRbeta library involved the use of unique molecular identifiers. TCRdb analysed the PCR reads with MiXCR anew, one entry per CDR3 protein. This table has roughly 500,000 distinct CDR3 sequences, around 18% appearing once. The input for sequencing was PBMCs from the stem cell graft donor, taken from the stem cell graft. The TCR comes from a human donor who donated a stem cell graft to a child with acute lymphoblastic leukemia. The chain is built from TRBV18 and TRBJ1-3, with D uncertain. The CDR3 bases are TGTGCCAGCTCACCGAGTTCGATCAGCTCTGGAAACACCATATATTTT. Translating it yields CASSPSSISSGNTIYF.